The sequence of this TCR beta chain was determined in a study of human T cells and chemical hapten exposure. This clonotype occurred once. At one of its ends the junction is not consistent with the germline gene, which may arise from a read error. CDR3 size: 11 residues. CDR1 and CDR2 from the germline V gene are SQVTM and ANQGSEA. Unfractionated whole blood was the source of the extracted total RNA. TCRdb recomputed calls from the 5' RACE reads with MiXCR, one row per CDR3 protein. Here the sample spans about 120,000 distinct CDR3 sequences, 15% to 20% being singletons. V is TRBV29-1 and J is TRBJ2-5; D ambiguous. The clonotype originates from a human donor in good health. The CDR3 sequence: CSVVERGEFSF. As DNA, the CDR3 is TGCAGCGTTGTTGAGCGCGGCGAATTTTCCTTC.